This TCR beta chain is from a study of metastatic and nonmetastatic thyroid tumors. Study information: Repertoire comparisons spanned blood and tumor or nodule tissue from malignant and benign thyroid patients.

In its sample, this clone was seen many times. Each patient went into thyroid surgery without having received any treatment. TCRdb called clones again from the PCR reads with MiXCR. The data show about 33,000 clones, about 17% seen once. This CDR3 region has 14 residues. V shed 1 base and J shed 1 base, with 8 bases lying between them. Germline CDR1 LGHNA, CDR2 YSLEER. This sequence was found in a female donor with papillary thyroid cancer or a benign thyroid nodule (not recorded which). Some clones in this sample may be carry-over from other donors' samples. The V and J genes are TRBV4-3 and TRBJ2-7, with D unclear. The sequenced sample consisted of blood. The CDR3 region has the DNA TGCGCCAGCAGCCAAGGGGCGGAGTCCTACGAGCAGTACTTC. Its translation: CASSQGAESYEQYF.